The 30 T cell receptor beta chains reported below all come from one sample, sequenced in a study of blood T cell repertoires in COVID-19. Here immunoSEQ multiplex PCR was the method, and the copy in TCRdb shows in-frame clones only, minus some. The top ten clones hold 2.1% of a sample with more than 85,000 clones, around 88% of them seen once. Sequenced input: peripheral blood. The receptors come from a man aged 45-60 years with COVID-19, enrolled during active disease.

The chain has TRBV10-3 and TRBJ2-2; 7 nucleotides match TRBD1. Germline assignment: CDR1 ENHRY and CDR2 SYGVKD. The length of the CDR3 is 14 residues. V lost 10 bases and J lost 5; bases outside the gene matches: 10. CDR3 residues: CATSRDRVTGELFF. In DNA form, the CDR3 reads TGTGCCACATCACGGGACAGAGTAACCGGGGAGCTGTTTTTT.

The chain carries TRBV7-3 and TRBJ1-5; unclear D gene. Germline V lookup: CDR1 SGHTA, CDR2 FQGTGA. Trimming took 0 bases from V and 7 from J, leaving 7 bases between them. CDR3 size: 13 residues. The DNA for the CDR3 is TGTGCCAGCAGCTTAACCCCCGGGCAGCCCCAGCATTTT. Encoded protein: CASSLTPGQPQHF.

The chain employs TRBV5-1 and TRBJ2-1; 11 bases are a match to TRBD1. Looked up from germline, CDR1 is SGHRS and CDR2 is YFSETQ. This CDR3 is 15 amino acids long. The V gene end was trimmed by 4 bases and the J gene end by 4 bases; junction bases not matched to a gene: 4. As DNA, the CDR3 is TGCGCCAGCAGCCGGACAGGGGGCGGATACAATGAGCAGTTCTTC. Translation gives CASSRTGGGYNEQFF.

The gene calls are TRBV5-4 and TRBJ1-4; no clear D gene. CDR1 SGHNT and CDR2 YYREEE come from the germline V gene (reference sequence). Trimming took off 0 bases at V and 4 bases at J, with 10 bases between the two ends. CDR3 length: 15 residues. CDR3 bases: TGTGCCAGCAGCTTGGACAGCCCCTATAATGAAAAACTGTTTTTT. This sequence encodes CASSLDSPYNEKLFF.

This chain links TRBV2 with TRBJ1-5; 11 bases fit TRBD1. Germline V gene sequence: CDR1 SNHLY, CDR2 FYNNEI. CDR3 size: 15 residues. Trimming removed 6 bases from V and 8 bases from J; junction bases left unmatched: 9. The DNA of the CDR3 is TGTGCCAGCAGGTTGGGACAGGGGGGGCCTAAGCCCCAGCATTTT. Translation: CASRLGQGGPKPQHF.

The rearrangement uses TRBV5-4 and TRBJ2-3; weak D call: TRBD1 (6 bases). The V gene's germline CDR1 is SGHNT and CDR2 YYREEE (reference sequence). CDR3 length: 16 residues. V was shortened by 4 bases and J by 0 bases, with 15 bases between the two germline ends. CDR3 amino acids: CASSRAGQTSTDTQYF. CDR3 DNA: TGTGCCAGCAGCAGGGCCGGACAGACTAGCACAGATACGCAGTATTTT. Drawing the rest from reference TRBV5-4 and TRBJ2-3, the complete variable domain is ETGVTQSPTHLIKTRGQQVTLRCSSQSGHNTVSWYQQALGQGPQFIFQYYREEENGRGNFPPRFSGLQFPNYSSELNVNALELDDSALYLCASSRAGQTSTDTQYFGPGTRLTVL.

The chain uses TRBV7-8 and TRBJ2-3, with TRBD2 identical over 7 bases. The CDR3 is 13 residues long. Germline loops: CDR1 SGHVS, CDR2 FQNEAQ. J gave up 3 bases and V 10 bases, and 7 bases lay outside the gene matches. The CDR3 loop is CATKRGETDTQYF. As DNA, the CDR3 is TGTGCCACCAAGCGGGGAGAGACAGATACGCAGTATTTT.

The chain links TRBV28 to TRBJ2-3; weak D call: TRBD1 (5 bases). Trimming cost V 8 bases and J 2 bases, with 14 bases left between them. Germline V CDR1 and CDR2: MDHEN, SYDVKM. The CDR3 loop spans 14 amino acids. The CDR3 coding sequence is TGTGCCAGCGGCTTTGGGGCCACCACAGATACGCAGTATTTT. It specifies CASGFGATTDTQYF.

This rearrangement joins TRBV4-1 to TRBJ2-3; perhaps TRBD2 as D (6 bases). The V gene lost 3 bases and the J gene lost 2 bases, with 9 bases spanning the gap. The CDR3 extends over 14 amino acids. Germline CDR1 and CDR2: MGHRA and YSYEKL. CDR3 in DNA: TGCGCCAGCAGCCAGTGGGAGGCCACAGATACGCAGTATTTT. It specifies CASSQWEATDTQYF.

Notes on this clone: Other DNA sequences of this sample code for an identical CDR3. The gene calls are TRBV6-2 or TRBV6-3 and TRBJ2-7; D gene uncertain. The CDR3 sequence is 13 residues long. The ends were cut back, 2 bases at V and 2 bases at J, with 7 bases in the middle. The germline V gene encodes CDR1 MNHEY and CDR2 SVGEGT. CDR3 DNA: TGTGCCAGCAGTTACAGTCGGGCCTACGAGCAGTACTTC. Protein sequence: CASSYSRAYEQYF.

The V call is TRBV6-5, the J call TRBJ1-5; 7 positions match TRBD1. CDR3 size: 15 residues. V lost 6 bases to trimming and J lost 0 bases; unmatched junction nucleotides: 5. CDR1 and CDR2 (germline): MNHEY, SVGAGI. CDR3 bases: TGTGCCAGCAGGCCGACAGGGTATAGCAATCAGCCCCAGCATTTT. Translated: CASRPTGYSNQPQHF.

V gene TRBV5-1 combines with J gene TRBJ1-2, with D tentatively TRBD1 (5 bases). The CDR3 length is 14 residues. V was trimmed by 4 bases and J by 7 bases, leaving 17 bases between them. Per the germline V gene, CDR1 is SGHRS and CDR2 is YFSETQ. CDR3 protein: CASSRAGGIPGYTF. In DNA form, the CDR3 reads TGCGCCAGCAGCAGGGCCGGGGGAATTCCTGGCTACACCTTC.

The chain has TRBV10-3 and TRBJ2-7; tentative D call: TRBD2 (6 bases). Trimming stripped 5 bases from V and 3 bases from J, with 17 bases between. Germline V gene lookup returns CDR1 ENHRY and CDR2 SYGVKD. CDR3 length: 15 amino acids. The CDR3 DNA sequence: TGTGCCATCAGTTCGGAGCGGGTGGGCTTCTACGAGCAGTACTTC. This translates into CAISSERVGFYEQYF.

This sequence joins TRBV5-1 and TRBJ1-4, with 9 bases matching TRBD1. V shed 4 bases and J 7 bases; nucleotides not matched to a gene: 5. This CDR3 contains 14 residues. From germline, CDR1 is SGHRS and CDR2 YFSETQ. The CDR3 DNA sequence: TGCGCCAGCAGCGACGGGACAGGGCTTGAAAAACTGTTTTTT. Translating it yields CASSDGTGLEKLFF.

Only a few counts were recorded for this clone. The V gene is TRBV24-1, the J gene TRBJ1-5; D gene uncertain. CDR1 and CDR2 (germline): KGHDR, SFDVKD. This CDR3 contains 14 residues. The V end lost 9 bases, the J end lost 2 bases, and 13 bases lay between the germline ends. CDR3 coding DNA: TGTGCCACCGGGGAGGGCTCGGGCAATCAGCCCCAGCATTTT. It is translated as CATGEGSGNQPQHF.

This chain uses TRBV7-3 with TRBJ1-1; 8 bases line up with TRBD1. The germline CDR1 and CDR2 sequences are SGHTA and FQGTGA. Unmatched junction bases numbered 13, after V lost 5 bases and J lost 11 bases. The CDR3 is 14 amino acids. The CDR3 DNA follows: TGTGCCAGCAGCCCCAGGACAGGGAATCTGGTTGCTTTCTTT. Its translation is CASSPRTGNLVAFF.

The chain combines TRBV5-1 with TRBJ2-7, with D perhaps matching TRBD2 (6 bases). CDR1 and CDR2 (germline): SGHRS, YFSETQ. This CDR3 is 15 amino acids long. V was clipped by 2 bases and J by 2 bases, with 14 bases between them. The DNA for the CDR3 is TGCGCCAGCAGCTTCCGGGACTTTTCCACCTACGAGCAGTACTTC. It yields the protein CASSFRDFSTYEQYF. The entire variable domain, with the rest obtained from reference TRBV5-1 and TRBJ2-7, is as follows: KAGVTQTPRYLIKTRGQQVTLSCSPISGHRSVSWYQQTPGQGLQFLFEYFSETQRNKGNFPGRFSGRQFSNSRSEMNVSTLELGDSALYLCASSFRDFSTYEQYFGPGTRLTVT.

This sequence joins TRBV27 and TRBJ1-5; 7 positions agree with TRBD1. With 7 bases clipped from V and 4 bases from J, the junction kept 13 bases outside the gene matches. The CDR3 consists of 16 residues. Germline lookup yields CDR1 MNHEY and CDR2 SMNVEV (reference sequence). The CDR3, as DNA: TGTGCCAGCAACCGACAGGGTCCCCTAGGGAATCAGCCCCAGCATTTT. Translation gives CASNRQGPLGNQPQHF.

This chain's CDR3 is CASSLTGARSYEQYF. The CDR3 DNA follows: TGTGCCAGCAGCCTGACAGGGGCGCGCTCCTACGAGCAGTACTTC. V gene TRBV7-9 combines with J gene TRBJ2-7; the match to TRBD1 covers 8 bases. The trim removed 5 bases at V and 0 bases at J, leaving 6 bases unmatched. CDR1 and CDR2 from the germline V gene are SEHNR and FQNEAQ (reference sequence). The CDR3 runs to 15 residues.

The CDR3 nucleotides read TGTGCCAGCAGCGCAACTACAGGGGTATACGAGCAGTACTTC. Translation gives CASSATTGVYEQYF. The chain couples TRBV7-8 to TRBJ2-7; 7 bases map to TRBD1. With V trimmed by 5 bases and J by 4 bases, 8 bases remained unmatched. Germline V CDR1 and CDR2: SGHVS, FQNEAQ. This CDR3 has 14 residues.

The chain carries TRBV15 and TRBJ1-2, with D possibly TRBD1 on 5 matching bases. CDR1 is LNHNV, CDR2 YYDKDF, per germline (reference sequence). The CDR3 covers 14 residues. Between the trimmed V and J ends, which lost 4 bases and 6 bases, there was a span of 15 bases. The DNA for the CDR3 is TGTGCCACCAGCAAGGGGCAGGGTAAACATGGCTACACCTTC. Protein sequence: CATSKGQGKHGYTF.

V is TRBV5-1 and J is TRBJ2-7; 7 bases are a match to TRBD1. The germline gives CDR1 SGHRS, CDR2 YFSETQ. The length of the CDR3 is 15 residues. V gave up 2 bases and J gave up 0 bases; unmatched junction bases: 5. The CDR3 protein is CASSLPQGSSYEQYF. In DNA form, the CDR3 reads TGCGCCAGCAGCTTACCACAGGGGTCCTCCTACGAGCAGTACTTC.

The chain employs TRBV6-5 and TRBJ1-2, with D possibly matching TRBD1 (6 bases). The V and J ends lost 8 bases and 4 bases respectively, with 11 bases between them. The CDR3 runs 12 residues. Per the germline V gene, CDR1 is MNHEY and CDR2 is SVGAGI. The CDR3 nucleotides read TGTGCCAGCTCACAGGGCTTCTATGGCTACACCTTC. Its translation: CASSQGFYGYTF.

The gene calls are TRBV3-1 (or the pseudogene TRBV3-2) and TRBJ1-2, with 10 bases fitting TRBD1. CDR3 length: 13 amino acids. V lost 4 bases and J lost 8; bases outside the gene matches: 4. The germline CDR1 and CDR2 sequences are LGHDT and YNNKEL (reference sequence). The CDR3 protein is CASSPGTGDGYTF. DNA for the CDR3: TGTGCCAGCAGCCCCGGGACAGGGGACGGCTACACCTTC.

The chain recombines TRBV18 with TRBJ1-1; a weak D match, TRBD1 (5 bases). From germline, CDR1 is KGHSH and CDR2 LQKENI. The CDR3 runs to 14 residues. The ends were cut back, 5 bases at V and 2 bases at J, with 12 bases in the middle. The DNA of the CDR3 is TGTGCCAGCTCAGGGCAGGGAATAAACACTGAAGCTTTCTTT. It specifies CASSGQGINTEAFF. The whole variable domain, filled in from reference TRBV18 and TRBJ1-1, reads NAGVMQNPRHLVRRRGQEARLRCSPMKGHSHVYWYRQLPEEGLKFMVYLQKENIIDESGMPKERFSAEFPKEGPSILRIQQVVRGDSAAYFCASSGQGINTEAFFGQGTRLTVV.

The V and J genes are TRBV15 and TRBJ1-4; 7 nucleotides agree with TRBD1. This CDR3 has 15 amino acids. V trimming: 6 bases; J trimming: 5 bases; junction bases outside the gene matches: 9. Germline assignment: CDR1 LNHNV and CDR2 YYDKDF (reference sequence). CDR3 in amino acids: CATRTTGKRNEKLFF. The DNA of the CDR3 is TGTGCCACCAGGACGACAGGGAAGAGGAATGAAAAACTGTTTTTT.

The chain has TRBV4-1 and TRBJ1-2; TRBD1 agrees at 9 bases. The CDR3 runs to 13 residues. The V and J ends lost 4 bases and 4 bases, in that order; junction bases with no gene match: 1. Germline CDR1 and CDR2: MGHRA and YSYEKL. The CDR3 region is CASSRDRVYGYTF. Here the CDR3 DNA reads TGCGCCAGCAGCCGGGACAGGGTCTATGGCTACACCTTC.

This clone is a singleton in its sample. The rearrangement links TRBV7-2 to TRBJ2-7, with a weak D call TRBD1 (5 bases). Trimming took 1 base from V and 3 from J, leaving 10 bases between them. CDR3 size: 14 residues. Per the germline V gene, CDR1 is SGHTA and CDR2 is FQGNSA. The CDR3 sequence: CASSLVGALYEQYF. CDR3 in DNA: TGTGCCAGCAGCTTAGTAGGGGCTCTCTACGAGCAGTACTTC.

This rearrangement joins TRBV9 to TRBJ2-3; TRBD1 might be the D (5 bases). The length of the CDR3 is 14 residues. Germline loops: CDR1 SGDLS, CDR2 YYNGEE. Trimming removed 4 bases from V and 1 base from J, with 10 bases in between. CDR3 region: CASSRWGGTDTQYF. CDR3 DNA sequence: TGTGCCAGCAGCCGTTGGGGCGGCACAGATACGCAGTATTTT.

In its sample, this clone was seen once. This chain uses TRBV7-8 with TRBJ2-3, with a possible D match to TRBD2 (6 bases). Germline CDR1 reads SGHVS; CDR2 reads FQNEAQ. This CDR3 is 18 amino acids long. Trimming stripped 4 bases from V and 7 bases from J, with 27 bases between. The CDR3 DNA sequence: TGTGCCAGCAGCTATAGACCATCCCAGGCGGGGCCGAGGAATACGCAGTATTTT. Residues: CASSYRPSQAGPRNTQYF.